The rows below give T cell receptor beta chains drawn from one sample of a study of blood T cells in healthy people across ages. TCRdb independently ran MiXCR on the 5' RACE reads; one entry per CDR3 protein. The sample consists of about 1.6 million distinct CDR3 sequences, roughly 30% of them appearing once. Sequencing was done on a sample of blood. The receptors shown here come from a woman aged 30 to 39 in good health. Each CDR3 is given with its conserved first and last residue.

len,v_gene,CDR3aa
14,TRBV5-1,CASSPDRLNTEAFF
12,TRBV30,CAWSLATYEQYF
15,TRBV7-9,CASSLEGRFNEKLFF
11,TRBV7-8,CASRTIYERYF
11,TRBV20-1,CSARMTGIQYF
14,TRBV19,CASSVTGRTYEQYF
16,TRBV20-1,CSAQDRGHGLDTEAFF
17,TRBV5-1,CASSLGLTSGSYNEQFF
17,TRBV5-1,CASSPPGLAVNTGELFF
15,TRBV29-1,CSVEDGDGMNTEAFF
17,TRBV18,CASSPPNGRTGGETQYF
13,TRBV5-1,CASSSSGESGYTF
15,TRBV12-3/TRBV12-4,CASRPGDLTTSPLHF
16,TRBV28,CASSSSGGVPPYEQYF
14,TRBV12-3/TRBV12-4,CASKIDRPTTEAFF
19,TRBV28,CASSFAGTSGRALTDTQYF
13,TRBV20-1,CSAIYRADNGQFF
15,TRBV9,CASSVGTGEDQPQHF
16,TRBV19,CASSRTGVKSTDTQYF
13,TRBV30,CAWSGSGAQPQHF
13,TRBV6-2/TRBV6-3,CASSYSTGTGYTF
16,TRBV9,CASSVGVAGGTGELFF
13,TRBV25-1,CASSETGGWGYTF
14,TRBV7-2,CASSLDGLGDTQYF
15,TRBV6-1,CASSGGASGYNEQFF
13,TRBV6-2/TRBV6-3,CASTGQGGYEQFF
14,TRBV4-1,CASSQPGTNNEQFF
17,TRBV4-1,CASSQDGGPWANEKLFF
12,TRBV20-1,CSASLTPHEQYF
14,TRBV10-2,CASSEPQGPYEQYF
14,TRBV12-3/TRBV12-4,CASRKEHPSIEQFF
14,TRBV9,CASSVDVKVETQYF
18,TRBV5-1,CASSLFSGSRRGTIEQFF
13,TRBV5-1,CASSGDSNSPLHF
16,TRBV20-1,CSARFAGGPSSYEQYF
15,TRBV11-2,CASSLVAGPTYEQYF
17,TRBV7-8,CASSFTKLAYLGNEQFF
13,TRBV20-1,CSAPRGESYEQYF
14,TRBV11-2,CASSLYRGDLEQFF
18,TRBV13,CASSLGLELDKGNYGYTF
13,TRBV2,CASSSLDGRPQHF
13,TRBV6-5,CASGRTGVSEQYF
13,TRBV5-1,CASSTGQGFGYTF
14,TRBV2,CASSAAGQGVGYTF
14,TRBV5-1,CASSSGQGAETQYF
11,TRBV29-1,CSVATLYEQYF
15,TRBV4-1,CASSQGRAGSYDYTF
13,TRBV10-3,CAIGGATANIQYF
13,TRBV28,CASSSRTPGELFF
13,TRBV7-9,CASSLKGYERYTF
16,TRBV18,CASSPQDRGHTYGYTF
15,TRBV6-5,CASSYRDGLSYEQYF
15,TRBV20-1,CSATGTSGSWYEQYF